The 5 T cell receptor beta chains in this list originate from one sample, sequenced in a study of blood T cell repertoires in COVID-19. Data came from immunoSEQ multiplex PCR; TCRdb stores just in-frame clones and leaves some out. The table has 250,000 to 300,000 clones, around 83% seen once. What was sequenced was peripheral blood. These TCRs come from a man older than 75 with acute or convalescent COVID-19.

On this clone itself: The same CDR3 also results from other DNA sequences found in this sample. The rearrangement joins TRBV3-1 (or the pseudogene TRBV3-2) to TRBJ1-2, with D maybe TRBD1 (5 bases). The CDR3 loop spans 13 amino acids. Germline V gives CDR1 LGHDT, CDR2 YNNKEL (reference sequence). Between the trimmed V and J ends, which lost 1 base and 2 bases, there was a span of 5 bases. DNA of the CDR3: TGTGCCAGCAGCCAAGGACAGAACTATGGCTACACCTTC. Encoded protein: CASSQGQNYGYTF.

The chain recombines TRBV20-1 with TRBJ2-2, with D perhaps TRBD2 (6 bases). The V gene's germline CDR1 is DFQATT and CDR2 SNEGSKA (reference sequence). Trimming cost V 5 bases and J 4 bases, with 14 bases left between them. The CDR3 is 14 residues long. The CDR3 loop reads CSARAGGTTGELFF. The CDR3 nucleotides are TGCAGTGCTCGTGCCGGGGGAACCACCGGGGAGCTGTTTTTT.

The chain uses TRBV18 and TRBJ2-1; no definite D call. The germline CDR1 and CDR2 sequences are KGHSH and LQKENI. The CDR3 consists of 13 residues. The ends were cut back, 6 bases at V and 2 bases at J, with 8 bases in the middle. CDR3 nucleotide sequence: TGTGCCAGCTCCCCCCCCACCTACAATGAGCAGTTCTTC. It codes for CASSPPTYNEQFF.

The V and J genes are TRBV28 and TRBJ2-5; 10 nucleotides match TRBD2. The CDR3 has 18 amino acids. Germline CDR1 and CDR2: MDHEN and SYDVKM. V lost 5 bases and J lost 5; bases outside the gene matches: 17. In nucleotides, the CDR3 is TGTGCCAGCAGTCCACCCTTGTCAGCTAGCGGGAGTCGGGAGACCCAGTACTTC. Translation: CASSPPLSASGSRETQYF.

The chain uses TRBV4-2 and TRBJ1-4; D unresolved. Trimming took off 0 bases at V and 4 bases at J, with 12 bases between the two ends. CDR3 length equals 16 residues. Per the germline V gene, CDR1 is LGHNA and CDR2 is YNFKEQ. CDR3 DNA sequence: TGTGCCAGCAGCCAAGATTTGGTACAGCATAATGAAAAACTGTTTTTT. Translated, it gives CASSQDLVQHNEKLFF.